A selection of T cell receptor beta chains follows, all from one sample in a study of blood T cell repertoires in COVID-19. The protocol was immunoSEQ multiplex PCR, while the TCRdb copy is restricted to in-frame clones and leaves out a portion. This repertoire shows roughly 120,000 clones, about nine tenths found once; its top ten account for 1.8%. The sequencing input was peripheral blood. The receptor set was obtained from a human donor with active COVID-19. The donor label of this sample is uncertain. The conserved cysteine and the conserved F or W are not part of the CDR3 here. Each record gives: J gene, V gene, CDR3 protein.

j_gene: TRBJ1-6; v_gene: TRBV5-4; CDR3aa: ASSLVQGAHSPLH
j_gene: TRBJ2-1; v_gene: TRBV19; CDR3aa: ASSIPGQKNEQF
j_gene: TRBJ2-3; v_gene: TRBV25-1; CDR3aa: ASSEYGGGRDTQY
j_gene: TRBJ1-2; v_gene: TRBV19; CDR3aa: ASANVRGSGYT
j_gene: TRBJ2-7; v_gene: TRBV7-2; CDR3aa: ASSRRQPLYEQY
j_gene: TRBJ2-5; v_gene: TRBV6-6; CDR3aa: ASSYVGRGETQY
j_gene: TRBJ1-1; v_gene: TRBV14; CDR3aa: ASSQDLGGVNTEAF
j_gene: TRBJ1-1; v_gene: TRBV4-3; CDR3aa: ASSQGLGGVQITEAF
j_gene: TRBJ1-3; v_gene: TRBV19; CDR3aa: ASTRADGNTIY
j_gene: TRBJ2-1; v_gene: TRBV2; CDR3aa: ASSTGNEQF
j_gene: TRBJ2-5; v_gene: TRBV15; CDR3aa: ATSRQPGQGETQY
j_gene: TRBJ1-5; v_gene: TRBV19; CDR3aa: ASRSQGATPSNQPQH
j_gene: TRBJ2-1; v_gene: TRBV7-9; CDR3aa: ASSPSRGSSYNEQF
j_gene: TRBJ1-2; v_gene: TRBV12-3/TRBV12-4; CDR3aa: ASSLDRNYGYT
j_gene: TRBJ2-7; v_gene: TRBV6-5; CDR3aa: ASRRSEQHYEQY
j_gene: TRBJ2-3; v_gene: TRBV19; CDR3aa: ASRSPGGGGADTQY
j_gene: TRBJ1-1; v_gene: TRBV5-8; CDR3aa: ASSFGDSRNTEAF
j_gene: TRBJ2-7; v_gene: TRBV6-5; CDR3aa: ASSYSGTGNTEQY
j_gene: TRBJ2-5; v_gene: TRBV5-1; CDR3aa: ASSLDRGRETQY
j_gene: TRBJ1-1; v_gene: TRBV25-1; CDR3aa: ASSGLTGSENTEAF
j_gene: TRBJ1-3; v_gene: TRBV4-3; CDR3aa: ASSQVQTSSGNTIY
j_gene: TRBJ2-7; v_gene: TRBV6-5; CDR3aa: ASSYSGTEQY
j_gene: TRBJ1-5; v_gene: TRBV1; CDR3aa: TSSQEKGQRENQPQH
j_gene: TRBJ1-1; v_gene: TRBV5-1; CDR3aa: ASSEPDRATSGAF
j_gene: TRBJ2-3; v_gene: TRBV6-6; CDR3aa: ASSDSGSTDTQY
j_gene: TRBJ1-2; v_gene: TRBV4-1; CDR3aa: ASSQGRFGGRVEDYGYT
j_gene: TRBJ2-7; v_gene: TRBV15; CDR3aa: ATSRVVGAGKSYEQY
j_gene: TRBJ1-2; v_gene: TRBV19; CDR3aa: ASTRQGENYGYT
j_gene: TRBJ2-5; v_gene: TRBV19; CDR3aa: ASSIVGLAGGRGETQY
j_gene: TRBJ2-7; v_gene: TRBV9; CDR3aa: ASSAAGRDYEQY
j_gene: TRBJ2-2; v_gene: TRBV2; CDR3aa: ASRGDRNTGELF
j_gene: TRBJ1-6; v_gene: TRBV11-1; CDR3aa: ASSLEGTGGSPLH
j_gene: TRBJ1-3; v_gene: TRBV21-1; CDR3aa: ASSTKYLGDRVTANGNTIY
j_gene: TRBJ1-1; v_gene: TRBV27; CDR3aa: ASSRDRNTEAF
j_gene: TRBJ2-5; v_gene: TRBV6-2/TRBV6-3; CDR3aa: ASSRLARQETQY
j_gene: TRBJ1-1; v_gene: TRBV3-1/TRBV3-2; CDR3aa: ASSQRAGQSEAF
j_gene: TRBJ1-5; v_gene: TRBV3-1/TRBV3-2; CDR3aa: ASSQLTGGGNSNQPQH
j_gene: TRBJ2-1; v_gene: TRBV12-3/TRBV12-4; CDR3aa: ASSFSSLNEQF